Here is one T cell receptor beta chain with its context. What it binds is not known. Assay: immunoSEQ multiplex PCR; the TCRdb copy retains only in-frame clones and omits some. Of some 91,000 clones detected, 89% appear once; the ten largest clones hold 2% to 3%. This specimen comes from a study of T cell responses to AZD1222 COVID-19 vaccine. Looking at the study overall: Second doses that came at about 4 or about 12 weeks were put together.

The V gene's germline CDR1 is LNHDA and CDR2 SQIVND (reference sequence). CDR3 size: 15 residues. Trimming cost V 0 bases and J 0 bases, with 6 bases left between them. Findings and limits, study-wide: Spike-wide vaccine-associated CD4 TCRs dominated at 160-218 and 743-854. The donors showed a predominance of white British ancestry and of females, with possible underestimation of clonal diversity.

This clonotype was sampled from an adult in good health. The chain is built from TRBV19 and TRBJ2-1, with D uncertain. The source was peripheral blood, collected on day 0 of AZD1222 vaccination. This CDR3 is CASSIDRNSYNEQFF. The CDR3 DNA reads TGTGCCAGTAGTATAGATCGGAACTCCTACAATGAGCAGTTCTTC.